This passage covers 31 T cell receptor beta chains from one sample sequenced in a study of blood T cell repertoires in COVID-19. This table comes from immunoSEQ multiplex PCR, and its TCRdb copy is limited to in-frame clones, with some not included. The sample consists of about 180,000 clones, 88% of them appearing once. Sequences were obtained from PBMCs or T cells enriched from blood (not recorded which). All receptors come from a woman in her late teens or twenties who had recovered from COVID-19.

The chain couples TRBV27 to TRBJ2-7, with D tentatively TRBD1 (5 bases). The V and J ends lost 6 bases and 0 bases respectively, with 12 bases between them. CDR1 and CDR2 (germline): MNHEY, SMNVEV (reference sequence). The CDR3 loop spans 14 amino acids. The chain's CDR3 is CASRRQRNSYEQYF. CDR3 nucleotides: TGTGCCAGCAGAAGACAGAGAAACTCCTACGAGCAGTACTTC.

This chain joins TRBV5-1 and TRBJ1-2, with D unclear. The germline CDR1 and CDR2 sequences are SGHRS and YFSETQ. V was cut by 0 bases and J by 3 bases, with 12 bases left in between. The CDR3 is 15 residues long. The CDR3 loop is CASSLVSGEDYGYTF. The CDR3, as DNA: TGCGCCAGCAGCTTGGTTTCCGGGGAGGACTATGGCTACACCTTC. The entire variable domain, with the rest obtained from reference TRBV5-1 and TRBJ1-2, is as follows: KAGVTQTPRYLIKTRGQQVTLSCSPISGHRSVSWYQQTPGQGLQFLFEYFSETQRNKGNFPGRFSGRQFSNSRSEMNVSTLELGDSALYLCASSLVSGEDYGYTFGSGTRLTVV.

For the CDR3, the DNA is TGCAGCGTTCTGGGGGACGGGGGCTATGGCTACACCTTC. As protein: CSVLGDGGYGYTF. This sequence joins TRBV29-1 and TRBJ1-2; possibly TRBD1 for D (5 bases). Deletions cut 5 bases from V and 4 bases from J, with 14 bases between. CDR3 length equals 13 residues. The germline V gene encodes CDR1 SQVTM and CDR2 ANQGSEA.

In DNA form, the CDR3 reads TGTGCCAGCAGTTACACCTTTTCCTACGAGCAGTACTTC. Its protein is CASSYTFSYEQYF. V usage is TRBV7-9 and J usage is TRBJ2-7; D unresolved. Between the trimmed V and J ends, which lost 6 bases and 1 base, there was a span of 10 bases. Germline V gene sequence: CDR1 SEHNR, CDR2 FQNEAQ (reference sequence). This CDR3 has 13 amino acids.

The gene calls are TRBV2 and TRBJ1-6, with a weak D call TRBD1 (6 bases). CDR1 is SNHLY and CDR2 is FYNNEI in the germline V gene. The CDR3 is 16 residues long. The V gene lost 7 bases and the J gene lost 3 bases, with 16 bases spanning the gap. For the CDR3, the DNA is TGTGCCAGCATAGAGGGTGGGACAAACTATAATTCACCCCTCCACTTT. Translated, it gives CASIEGGTNYNSPLHF.

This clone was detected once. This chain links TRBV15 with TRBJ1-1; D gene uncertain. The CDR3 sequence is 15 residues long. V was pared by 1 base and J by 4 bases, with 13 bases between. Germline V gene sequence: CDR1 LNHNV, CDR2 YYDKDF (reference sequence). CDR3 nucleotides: TGTGCCACCAGCAGAGGTCTGGGAGAGGGCACTGAAGCTTTCTTT. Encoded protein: CATSRGLGEGTEAFF.

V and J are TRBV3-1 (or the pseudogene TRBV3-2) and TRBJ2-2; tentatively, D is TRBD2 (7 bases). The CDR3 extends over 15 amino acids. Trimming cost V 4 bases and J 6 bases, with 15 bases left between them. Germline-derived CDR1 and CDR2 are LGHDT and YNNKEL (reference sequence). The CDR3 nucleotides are TGTGCCAGCAGCCGGGGGGGCGGGAGTGCCGGGGAGCTGTTTTTT. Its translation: CASSRGGGSAGELFF.

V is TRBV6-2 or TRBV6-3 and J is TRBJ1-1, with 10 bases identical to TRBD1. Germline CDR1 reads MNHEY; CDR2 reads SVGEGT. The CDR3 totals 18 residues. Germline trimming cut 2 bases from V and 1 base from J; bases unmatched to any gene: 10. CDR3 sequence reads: CASSYPDRGEEANTEAFF. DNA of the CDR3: TGTGCCAGCAGTTACCCGGACAGGGGGGAAGAGGCGAACACTGAAGCTTTCTTT.

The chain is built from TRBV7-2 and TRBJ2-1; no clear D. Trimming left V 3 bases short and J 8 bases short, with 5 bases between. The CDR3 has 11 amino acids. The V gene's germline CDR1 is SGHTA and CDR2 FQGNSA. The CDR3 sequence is CASSFLDEQFF. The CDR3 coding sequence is TGTGCCAGCAGCTTCCTCGATGAGCAGTTCTTC.

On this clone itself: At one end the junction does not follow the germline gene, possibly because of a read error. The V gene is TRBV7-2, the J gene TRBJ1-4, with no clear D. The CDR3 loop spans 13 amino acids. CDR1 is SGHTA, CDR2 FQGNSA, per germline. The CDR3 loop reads CASSLNTIEKLFF. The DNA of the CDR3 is TGTGCCAGCAGCTTAAACACTATTGAAAAACTGTTTTTT.

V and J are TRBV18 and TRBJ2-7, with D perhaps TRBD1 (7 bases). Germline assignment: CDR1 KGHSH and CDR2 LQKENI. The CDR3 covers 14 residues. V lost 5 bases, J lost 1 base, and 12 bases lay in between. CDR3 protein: CASSFRGDSYEQYF. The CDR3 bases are TGTGCCAGCTCATTCAGGGGGGATTCCTACGAGCAGTACTTC. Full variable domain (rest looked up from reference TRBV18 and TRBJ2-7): NAGVMQNPRHLVRRRGQEARLRCSPMKGHSHVYWYRQLPEEGLKFMVYLQKENIIDESGMPKERFSAEFPKEGPSILRIQQVVRGDSAAYFCASSFRGDSYEQYFGPGTRLTVT.

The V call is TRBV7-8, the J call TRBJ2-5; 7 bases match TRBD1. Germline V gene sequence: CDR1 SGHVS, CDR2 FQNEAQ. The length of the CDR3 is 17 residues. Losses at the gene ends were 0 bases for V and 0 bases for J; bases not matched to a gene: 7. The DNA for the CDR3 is TGTGCCAGCAGCTTAGCGTGGGACAGACTCGACCAAGAGACCCAGTACTTC. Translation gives CASSLAWDRLDQETQYF.

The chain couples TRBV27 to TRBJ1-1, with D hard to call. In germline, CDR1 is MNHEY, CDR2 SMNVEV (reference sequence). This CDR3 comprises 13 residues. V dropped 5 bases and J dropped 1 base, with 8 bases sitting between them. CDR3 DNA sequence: TGTGCCAGCAGTCCCAGGAAGAACACTGAAGCTTTCTTT. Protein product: CASSPRKNTEAFF.

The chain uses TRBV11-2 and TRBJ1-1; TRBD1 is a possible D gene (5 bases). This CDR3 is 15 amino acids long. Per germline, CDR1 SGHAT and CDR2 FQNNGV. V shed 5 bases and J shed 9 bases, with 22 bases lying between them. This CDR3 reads CASSTNPGGGYKAFF. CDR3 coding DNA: TGTGCCAGCAGCACAAACCCGGGGGGGGGATATAAAGCTTTCTTT.

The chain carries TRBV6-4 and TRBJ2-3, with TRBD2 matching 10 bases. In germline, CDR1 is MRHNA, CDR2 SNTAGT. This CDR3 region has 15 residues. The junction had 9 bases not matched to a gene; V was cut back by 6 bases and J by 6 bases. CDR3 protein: CASRRAGGPFDTQYF. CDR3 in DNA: TGTGCCAGCAGGAGAGCGGGGGGGCCTTTTGATACGCAGTATTTT.

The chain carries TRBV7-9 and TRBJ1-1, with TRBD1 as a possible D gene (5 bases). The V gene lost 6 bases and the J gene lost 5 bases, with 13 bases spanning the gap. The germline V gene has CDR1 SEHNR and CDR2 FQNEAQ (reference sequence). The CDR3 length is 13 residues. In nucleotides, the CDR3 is TGTGCCAGCAGTTTTTCCCGACAGACTGAAGCTTTCTTT. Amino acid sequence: CASSFSRQTEAFF. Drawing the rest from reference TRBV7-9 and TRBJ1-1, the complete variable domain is DTGVSQNPRHKITKRGQNVTFRCDPISEHNRLYWYRQTLGQGPEFLTYFQNEAQLEKSRLLSDRFSAERPKGSFSTLEIQRTEQGDSAMYLCASSFSRQTEAFFGQGTRLTVV.

The CDR3 sequence: CASSQSGSGSGNEQFF. The CDR3 DNA reads as TGTGCCAGCAGCCAGTCAGGTAGCGGGAGTGGTAATGAGCAGTTCTTC. V and J are TRBV4-2 and TRBJ2-1; 9 bases are a match to TRBD2. The V gene end was trimmed by 3 bases and the J gene end by 7 bases; junction bases not matched to a gene: 10. This CDR3 contains 16 residues. CDR1 is LGHNA and CDR2 is YNFKEQ in the germline V gene.

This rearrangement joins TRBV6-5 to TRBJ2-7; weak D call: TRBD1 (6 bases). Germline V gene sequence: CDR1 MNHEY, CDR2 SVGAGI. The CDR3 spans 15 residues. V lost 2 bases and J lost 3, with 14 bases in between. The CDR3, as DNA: TGTGCCAGCAGTTACGACCGGGACATCCTCTACGAGCAGTACTTC. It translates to CASSYDRDILYEQYF.

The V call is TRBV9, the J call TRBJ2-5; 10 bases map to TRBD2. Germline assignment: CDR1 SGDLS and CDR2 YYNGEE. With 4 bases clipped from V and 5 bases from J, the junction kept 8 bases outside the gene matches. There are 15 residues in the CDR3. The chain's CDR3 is CASSISGGAVETQYF. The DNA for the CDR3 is TGTGCCAGCAGCATAAGCGGGGGGGCCGTGGAGACCCAGTACTTC.

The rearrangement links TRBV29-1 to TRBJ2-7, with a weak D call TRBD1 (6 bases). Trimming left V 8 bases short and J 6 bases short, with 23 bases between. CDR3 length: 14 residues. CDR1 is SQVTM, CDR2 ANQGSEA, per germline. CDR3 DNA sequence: TGCAGCATAGGAGACAGGACATCTCCTGGCGAGCAGTACTTC. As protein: CSIGDRTSPGEQYF.

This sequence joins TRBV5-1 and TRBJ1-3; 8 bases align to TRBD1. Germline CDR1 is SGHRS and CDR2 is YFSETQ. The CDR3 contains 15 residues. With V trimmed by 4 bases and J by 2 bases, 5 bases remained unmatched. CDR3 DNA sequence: TGCGCCAGCAGCCCAGGACAGGGCGCTGGAAACACCATATATTTT. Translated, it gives CASSPGQGAGNTIYF. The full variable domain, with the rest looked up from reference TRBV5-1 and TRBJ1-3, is KAGVTQTPRYLIKTRGQQVTLSCSPISGHRSVSWYQQTPGQGLQFLFEYFSETQRNKGNFPGRFSGRQFSNSRSEMNVSTLELGDSALYLCASSPGQGAGNTIYFGEGSWLTVV.

The chain's CDR3 is CASSLYGQGVLGNQPQHF. CDR3 in DNA: TGTGCCAGCAGTTTATACGGGCAGGGGGTTTTGGGCAATCAGCCCCAGCATTTT. V is TRBV28 and J is TRBJ1-5, with 7 bases lining up with TRBD1. J lost 2 bases, V lost 1 base, and 11 bases had no gene match. Germline V CDR1 and CDR2: MDHEN, SYDVKM. The CDR3 covers 18 residues.

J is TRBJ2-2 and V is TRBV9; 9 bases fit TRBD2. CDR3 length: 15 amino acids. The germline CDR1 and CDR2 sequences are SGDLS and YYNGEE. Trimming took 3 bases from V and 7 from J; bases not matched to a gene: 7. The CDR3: CASSAGLAVGGELFF. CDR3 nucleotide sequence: TGTGCCAGCAGCGCGGGACTAGCTGTTGGCGGGGAGCTGTTTTTT.

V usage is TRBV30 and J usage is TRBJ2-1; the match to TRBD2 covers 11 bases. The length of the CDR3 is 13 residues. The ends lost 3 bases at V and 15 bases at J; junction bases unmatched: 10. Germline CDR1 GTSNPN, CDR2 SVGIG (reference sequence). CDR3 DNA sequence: TGTGCCTGGAGGGACCTACTAGCGGGGGAGATGTTCTTC. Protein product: CAWRDLLAGEMFF.

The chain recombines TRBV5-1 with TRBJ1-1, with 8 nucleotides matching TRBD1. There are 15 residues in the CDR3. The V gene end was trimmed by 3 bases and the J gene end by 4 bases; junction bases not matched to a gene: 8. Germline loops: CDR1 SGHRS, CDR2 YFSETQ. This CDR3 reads CASSWETGVSTEAFF. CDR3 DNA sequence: TGCGCCAGCAGCTGGGAGACAGGGGTGAGCACTGAAGCTTTCTTT.

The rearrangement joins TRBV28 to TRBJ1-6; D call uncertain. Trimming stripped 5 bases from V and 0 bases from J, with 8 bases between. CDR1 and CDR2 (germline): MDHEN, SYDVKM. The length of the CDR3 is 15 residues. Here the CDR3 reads CASSVFSSYNSPLHF. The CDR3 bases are TGTGCCAGCAGTGTCTTTAGCTCCTATAATTCACCCCTCCACTTT.

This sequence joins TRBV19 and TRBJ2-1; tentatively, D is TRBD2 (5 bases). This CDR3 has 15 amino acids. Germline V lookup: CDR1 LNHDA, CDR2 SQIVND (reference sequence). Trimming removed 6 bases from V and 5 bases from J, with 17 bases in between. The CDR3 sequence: CASRIFGDSDNEQFF. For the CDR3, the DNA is TGTGCCAGTAGAATCTTCGGGGATTCGGACAATGAGCAGTTCTTC.

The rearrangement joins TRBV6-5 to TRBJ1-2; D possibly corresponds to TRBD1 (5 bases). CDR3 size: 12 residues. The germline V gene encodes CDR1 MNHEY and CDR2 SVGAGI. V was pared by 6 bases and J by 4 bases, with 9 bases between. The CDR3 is CASRDTRYGYTF. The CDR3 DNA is TGTGCCAGCAGGGACACACGCTATGGCTACACCTTC.

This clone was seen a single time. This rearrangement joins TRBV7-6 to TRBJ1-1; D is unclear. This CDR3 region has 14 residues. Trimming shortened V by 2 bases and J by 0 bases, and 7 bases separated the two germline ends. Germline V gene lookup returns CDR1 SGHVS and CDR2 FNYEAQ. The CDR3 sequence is CASSLQEMNTEAFF. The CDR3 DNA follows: TGTGCCAGCAGCTTACAGGAAATGAACACTGAAGCTTTCTTT.

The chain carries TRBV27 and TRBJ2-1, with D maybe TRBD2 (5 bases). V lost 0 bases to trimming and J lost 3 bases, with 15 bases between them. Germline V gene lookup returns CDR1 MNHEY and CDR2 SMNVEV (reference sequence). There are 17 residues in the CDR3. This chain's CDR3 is CASSLSTRGALYNEQFF. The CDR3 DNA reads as TGTGCCAGCAGTTTATCGACACGGGGTGCCCTCTACAATGAGCAGTTCTTC.

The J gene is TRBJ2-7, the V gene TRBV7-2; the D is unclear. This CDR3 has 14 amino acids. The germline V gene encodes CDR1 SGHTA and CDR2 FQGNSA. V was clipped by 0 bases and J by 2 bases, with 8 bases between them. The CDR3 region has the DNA TGTGCCAGCAGCTTAGCGAGCCCTCCCTACGAGCAGTACTTC. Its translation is CASSLASPPYEQYF.